This is a list of T cell receptor beta chains from one sample in a study of blood T cells in healthy people across ages. TCRdb re-derived calls from the 5' RACE reads in MiXCR, one entry per CDR3 protein. The sample holds 1.8 million or so distinct CDR3 sequences; 39% are singletons and the top ten take under 30%. Source material: blood. These receptors were taken from a human donor in good health. Each CDR3 is given with its conserved first and last residue. D genes are given only for firm matches. Where a row states a size, it is once, few, many or the class of an expanded clone; other rows omit it.

d_gene	abundance	v_gene	j_gene	CDR3aa	CDR3nt
.	.	TRBV20-1	TRBJ2-1	CSARDLRGAWTEQFF	TGCAGTGCTAGAGATCTTCGGGGGGCCTGGACTGAGCAGTTCTTC
.	few	TRBV9	TRBJ2-5	CASSVGTYQETQYF	TGTGCCAGCAGCGTTGGAACGTACCAAGAGACCCAGTACTTC
TRBD1	many	TRBV29-1	TRBJ2-7	CSVGDRGSYEQYF	TGCAGCGTTGGGGACAGAGGGTCCTACGAGCAGTACTTC
.	few	TRBV10-3	TRBJ2-7	CAISEGNYEQYF	TGTGCCATCAGTGAAGGAAACTACGAGCAGTACTTC
.	.	TRBV20-1	TRBJ1-2	CSARDLLTTNYGYTF	TGCAGTGCTAGAGATCTGCTGACAACTAACTATGGCTACACCTTC
.	.	TRBV10-3	TRBJ1-2	CAISDLDGGDRNYGYTF	TGTGCCATCAGTGACCTCGATGGGGGTGACAGAAACTATGGCTACACCTTC
.	few	TRBV20-1	TRBJ2-1	CSARGGDRYNEQFF	TGCAGTGCCCGAGGAGGGGACAGATACAATGAGCAGTTCTTC
TRBD2	.	TRBV9	TRBJ2-1	CASSLSSGTSGGVGEQFF	TGTGCCAGCAGCCTCTCTTCCGGGACTAGCGGGGGGGTTGGTGAGCAGTTCTTC
TRBD2	.	TRBV7-9	TRBJ2-3	CASSSLAGGHLSFTDTQYF	TGTGCCAGCAGCTCCCTAGCGGGGGGCCATTTATCGTTCACAGATACGCAGTATTTT
.	few	TRBV4-3	TRBJ1-6	CASSRGLSYNSPLHF	TGCGCCAGCAGCCGAGGACTCTCCTATAATTCACCCCTCCACTTT
.	few	TRBV2	TRBJ2-1	CASTRNNEQFF	TGTGCCAGCACCCGGAACAATGAGCAGTTCTTC
.	.	TRBV4-1	TRBJ2-4	CASSQERQVTKNIQYF	TGCGCCAGCAGCCAAGAACGGCAGGTGACCAAAAACATTCAGTACTTC
TRBD2	.	TRBV11-1	TRBJ2-2	CASSLALSSGATGELFF	TGTGCCAGCAGCTTAGCGCTGTCGAGCGGGGCAACCGGGGAGCTGTTTTTT
TRBD1	.	TRBV29-1	TRBJ2-1	CSVEMGQGAGEQFF	TGCAGCGTTGAAATGGGACAGGGGGCGGGTGAGCAGTTCTTC
.	.	TRBV21-1	TRBJ2-4	CASSKGRAPLNIQYF	TGTGCCAGCAGCAAAGGAAGGGCACCCCTGAACATTCAGTACTTC
.	.	TRBV10-3	TRBJ1-6	CATLGHLDHF	TGTGCCACTCTTGGACACCTTGACCACTTT
.	.	TRBV5-1	TRBJ1-3	CASSLVGGQGDTIYF	TGCGCCAGCAGCTTGGTCGGGGGCCAAGGAGACACCATATATTTT
.	.	TRBV2	TRBJ1-1	CASSVRGLNTEAFF	TGTGCCAGCAGTGTAAGAGGCCTGAACACTGAAGCTTTCTTT
TRBD2	.	TRBV24-1	TRBJ2-1	CATSGTSGGDNEQFF	TGTGCCACCAGTGGGACTAGCGGGGGGGACAATGAGCAGTTCTTC
TRBD2	once	TRBV20-1	TRBJ2-7	CSATRAAGQTYEQYF	TGCAGTGCTACAAGGGCAGCGGGGCAAACCTACGAGCAGTACTTC
TRBD1	.	TRBV9	TRBJ2-1	CASNRDRGPNEQFF	TGTGCCAGCAACCGGGACAGGGGGCCGAATGAGCAGTTCTTC
.	few	TRBV7-2	TRBJ2-1	CASSPLFPDNEQFF	TGTGCCAGCAGCCCTTTATTCCCGGACAATGAGCAGTTCTTC
.	.	TRBV5-1	TRBJ2-6	CASSFTASNSGANVLTF	TGCGCCAGCAGCTTTACAGCTAGCAACTCTGGGGCCAACGTCCTGACTTTC
.	.	TRBV29-1	TRBJ1-5	CSVGTDPNQPQHF	TGCAGCGTTGGGACGGATCCCAATCAGCCCCAGCATTTT
TRBD1	few	TRBV15	TRBJ2-3	CATSRANRGHPDTQYF	TGTGCCACCAGCAGAGCCAACAGGGGGCATCCGGATACGCAGTATTTT
.	.	TRBV7-9	TRBJ1-1	CASVSRYSPEAFF	TGTGCCAGCGTATCACGATACAGTCCTGAAGCTTTCTTT
TRBD1	.	TRBV5-1	TRBJ2-1	CASSLSQGVNEQFF	TGCGCCAGCAGCTTGAGTCAGGGGGTCAATGAGCAGTTCTTC
.	few	TRBV6-2/TRBV6-3	TRBJ2-5	CASSGPVGETQYF	TGTGCCAGCAGCGGACCCGTGGGAGAGACCCAGTACTTC
.	few	TRBV10-3	TRBJ1-5	CAISDGSNQPQHF	TGTGCCATCAGTGATGGGTCCAATCAGCCCCAGCATTTT
TRBD2	.	TRBV18	TRBJ2-1	CASSPPGRYERGGFRYNEQFF	TGTGCCAGCTCACCACCCGGACGGTATGAGCGGGGGGGCTTCAGGTACAATGAGCAGTTCTTC
TRBD2	.	TRBV20-1	TRBJ2-3	CSASPGGPPDTQYF	TGCAGTGCTAGTCCGGGGGGGCCCCCAGATACGCAGTATTTT
.	.	TRBV20-1	TRBJ1-2	CSARGEGCTF	TGCAGTGCAAGGGGAGAAGGCTGCACCTTC
TRBD2	.	TRBV6-2/TRBV6-3	TRBJ2-3	CASSYRTSGGFSTDTQYF	TGTGCCAGCAGTTACCGGACTAGCGGGGGGTTTTCCACAGATACGCAGTATTTT
.	.	TRBV20-1	TRBJ2-7	CSASRQERSEQYF	TGCAGTGCTAGTCGACAGGAACGAAGCGAGCAGTACTTC
TRBD2	.	TRBV27	TRBJ2-3	CASSLVAGQTDTQYF	TGTGCCAGCAGTTTGGTAGCGGGGCAAACAGATACGCAGTATTTT
TRBD1	.	TRBV2	TRBJ1-5	CASSVPGGTGGAIGQPQHF	TGTGCCAGCAGTGTCCCTGGGGGGACAGGGGGCGCGATTGGGCAGCCCCAGCATTTT
.	few	TRBV29-1	TRBJ2-3	CSVVPSGWRGLTDTQYF	TGCAGCGTTGTCCCCTCTGGTTGGCGGGGGCTAACAGATACGCAGTATTTT
TRBD1	.	TRBV5-1	TRBJ2-1	CASSTGTGQSYNEQFF	TGCGCCAGCAGCACCGGGACAGGCCAGTCCTACAATGAGCAGTTCTTC
TRBD1	few	TRBV7-2	TRBJ1-5	CASSLAGTGYNQPQHF	TGTGCCAGCAGCTTAGCCGGGACAGGGTACAATCAGCCCCAGCATTTT
.	few	TRBV10-3	TRBJ2-7	CAISRAQGGGEQYF	TGTGCCATCAGCCGGGCACAGGGAGGGGGCGAGCAGTACTTC
.	.	TRBV7-9	TRBJ1-3	CASSSSTAYSGNTIYF	TGTGCCAGCAGCTCTTCCACAGCCTACTCTGGAAACACCATATATTTT
.	.	TRBV15	TRBJ2-1	CATSRDGWGTSEQFF	TGTGCCACCAGCAGAGATGGCTGGGGGACGAGTGAGCAGTTCTTC
TRBD1	.	TRBV2	TRBJ1-3	CASGQGAAGNTIYF	TGTGCCAGCGGACAGGGGGCGGCTGGAAACACCATATATTTT
.	few	TRBV11-3	TRBJ2-1	CASSRARVEQFF	TGTGCCAGCAGCCGGGCCCGGGTTGAGCAGTTCTTC
.	.	TRBV7-3	TRBJ2-3	CASSLRGQGSADTQYF	TGTGCCAGCAGCTTAAGAGGGCAGGGATCGGCAGATACGCAGTATTTT
.	.	TRBV6-2/TRBV6-3	TRBJ2-7	CASSFRWAEQYF	TGTGCCAGCAGTTTCCGGTGGGCCGAGCAGTACTTC
.	.	TRBV12-3/TRBV12-4	TRBJ1-5	CAGGRNQPQHF	TGTGCCGGGGGTCGCAATCAGCCCCAGCATTTT
.	.	TRBV2	TRBJ1-1	CASKFRPNTEAFF	TGTGCCAGCAAGTTTCGCCCCAACACTGAAGCTTTCTTT
TRBD1	many	TRBV7-8	TRBJ1-2	CASSLRTGGNGGYTF	TGTGCCAGCAGCTTACGGACAGGGGGCAACGGTGGCTACACCTTC
.	.	TRBV12-3/TRBV12-4	TRBJ2-5	CASSAGEGETQYF	TGTGCCAGCAGCGCTGGAGAGGGAGAGACCCAGTACTTC
TRBD1	few	TRBV20-1	TRBJ2-6	CSAPRQGRTDSGANVLTF	TGCAGTGCCCCCCGACAGGGTCGCACAGACTCTGGGGCCAACGTCCTGACTTTC
.	once	TRBV10-3	TRBJ2-7	CAIRIPRAAAGGYYEQYF	TGTGCCATCAGAATACCTAGGGCTGCGGCTGGGGGGTATTACGAGCAGTACTTC
.	.	TRBV7-9	TRBJ2-2	CASSLTQGNTGELFF	TGTGCCAGCAGCTTAACTCAGGGTAACACCGGGGAGCTGTTTTTT
TRBD2	few	TRBV20-1	TRBJ2-7	CSALAVSSYEQYF	TGCAGTGCACTAGCGGTGAGCTCCTACGAGCAGTACTTC
TRBD2	few	TRBV6-4	TRBJ2-1	CASSLLAGALYEQFF	TGTGCCAGCAGCTTACTAGCGGGGGCCCTATATGAGCAGTTCTTC
.	few	TRBV12-3/TRBV12-4	TRBJ2-3	CASSPLEYTDTQYF	TGTGCCAGCAGTCCTTTAGAGTACACAGATACGCAGTATTTT
.	few	TRBV6-5	TRBJ2-3	CASWHPNRDTQYF	TGTGCCAGCTGGCACCCAAACCGGGATACGCAGTATTTT
TRBD2	.	TRBV4-2	TRBJ2-4	CASSQDVATREQYF	TGTGCCAGCAGCCAAGATGTGGCAACGCGGGAGCAGTACTTC
TRBD1	.	TRBV7-3	TRBJ2-4	CASSLTADRKNIQYF	TGTGCCAGCAGCTTAACGGCGGACAGGAAAAACATTCAGTACTTC